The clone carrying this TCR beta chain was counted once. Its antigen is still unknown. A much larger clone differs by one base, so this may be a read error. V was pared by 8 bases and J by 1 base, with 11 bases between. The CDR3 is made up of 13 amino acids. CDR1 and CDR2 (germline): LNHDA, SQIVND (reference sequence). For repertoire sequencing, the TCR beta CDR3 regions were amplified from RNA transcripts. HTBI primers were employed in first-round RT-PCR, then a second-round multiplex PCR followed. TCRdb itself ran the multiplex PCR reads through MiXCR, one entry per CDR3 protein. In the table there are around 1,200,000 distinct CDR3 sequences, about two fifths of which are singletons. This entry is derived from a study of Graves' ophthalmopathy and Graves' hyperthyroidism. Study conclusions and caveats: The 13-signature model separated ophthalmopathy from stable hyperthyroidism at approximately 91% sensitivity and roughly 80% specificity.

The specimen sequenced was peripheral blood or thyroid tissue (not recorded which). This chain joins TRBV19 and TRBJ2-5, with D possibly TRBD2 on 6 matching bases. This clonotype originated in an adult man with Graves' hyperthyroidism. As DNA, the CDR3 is TGTGCCAGTGAACGGGGGTCCCAAGAGACCCAGTACTTC. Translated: CASERGSQETQYF.